The 29 T cell receptor beta chains given below trace back to one sample, sequenced in a study of CD8 T cells in seronegative destructive rheumatoid arthritis. Repertoires were generated with immunoSEQ multiplex PCR, while TCRdb's copy carries only in-frame clones and drops some. The repertoire holds about 13,000 clones, with over 80% as singletons. What was sequenced was CD8+ T cells from blood. The source is a woman in her thirties or forties with seronegative destructive rheumatoid arthritis.

The chain couples TRBV2 to TRBJ2-3; 11 bases are a match to TRBD2. This CDR3 contains 15 residues. With V trimmed by 5 bases and J by 3 bases, 4 bases remained unmatched. Per the germline V gene, CDR1 is SNHLY and CDR2 is FYNNEI. Written as DNA, the CDR3 is TGTGCCAGCAGTAGTAGCGGGGGGGCAACAGATACGCAGTATTTT. It encodes CASSSSGGATDTQYF. The variable domain in full, with the rest retrieved from reference TRBV2 and TRBJ2-3, is EPEVTQTPSHQVTQMGQEVILRCVPISNHLYFYWYRQILGQKVEFLVSFYNNEISEKSEIFDDQFSVERPDGSNFTLKIRSTKLEDSAMYFCASSSSGGATDTQYFGPGTRLTVL.

This chain links TRBV7-9 with TRBJ2-1; 9 bases are shared with TRBD1. This CDR3 is built from 15 residues. The germline V gene has CDR1 SEHNR and CDR2 FQNEAQ (reference sequence). The V and J ends lost 4 bases and 9 bases, in that order; junction bases with no gene match: 10. The DNA of the CDR3 is TGTGCCAGCAGCTCGGACAGGGGATTAGACACTGAGCAGTTCTTC. Amino acids: CASSSDRGLDTEQFF.

The chain combines TRBV27 with TRBJ2-7, with D perhaps TRBD2 (5 bases). The V and J ends lost 3 bases and 6 bases respectively, with 12 bases between them. This CDR3 is built from 13 residues. CDR1 is MNHEY, CDR2 SMNVEV, per germline (reference sequence). CDR3 region: CASSFTAAGEQYV. In DNA, the CDR3 is TGTGCCAGCAGTTTTACAGCGGCGGGCGAGCAGTACGTC.

The chain has TRBV7-8 and TRBJ1-1; D may be TRBD1 (6 bases). V was pared by 5 bases and J by 0 bases, with 28 bases between. This CDR3 comprises 20 residues. The germline V gene encodes CDR1 SGHVS and CDR2 FQNEAQ. CDR3 in amino acids: CASSVVPLGDKRRMNTEAFF. The CDR3 DNA reads TGTGCCAGCAGCGTAGTACCCCTAGGGGACAAAAGGCGGATGAACACTGAAGCTTTCTTT.

This clone was seen a few times. V usage is TRBV10-3 and J usage is TRBJ2-7; 11 bases map to TRBD1. With V trimmed by 3 bases and J by 5 bases, 3 bases remained unmatched. Germline assignment: CDR1 ENHRY and CDR2 SYGVKD. The CDR3 is made up of 14 amino acids. The CDR3 nucleotides read TGTGCCATCAGTGAACCGGGACAGGGGGACGAGCAGTACTTC. Amino acid sequence: CAISEPGQGDEQYF.

With regard to this clone: Other DNA sequences in the sample encode the same CDR3. This chain uses TRBV11-2 with TRBJ1-5; D perhaps matches TRBD1 (5 bases). This CDR3 is built from 14 residues. Trimming took off 0 bases at V and 4 bases at J, with 7 bases between the two ends. From germline, CDR1 is SGHAT and CDR2 FQNNGV. The CDR3, as DNA: TGTGCCAGCAGCTTAGATGGGGGGAATCAGCCCCAGCATTTT. Its protein product is CASSLDGGNQPQHF.

The chain couples TRBV27 to TRBJ2-7; 8 bases fit TRBD2. J was trimmed by 5 bases and V by 3 bases; bases with no gene match: 6. The germline CDR1 and CDR2 sequences are MNHEY and SMNVEV (reference sequence). The CDR3 is made up of 14 amino acids. Here the CDR3 reads CASSFRGGHNEQYF. The CDR3 DNA follows: TGTGCCAGCAGTTTTCGGGGGGGCCACAACGAGCAGTACTTC.

The J gene is TRBJ2-3, the V gene TRBV7-9; 8 bases agree with TRBD2. From germline, CDR1 is SEHNR and CDR2 FQNEAQ (reference sequence). The CDR3 length is 16 residues. V dropped 5 bases and J dropped 0; count of bases not matched to a gene: 7. CDR3 nucleotides: TGTGCCAGCAGCGGTGCGGGGGGCGTTAGCACAGATACGCAGTATTTT. This sequence encodes CASSGAGGVSTDTQYF.

The J gene is TRBJ1-5, the V gene TRBV19, with 10 bases lining up with TRBD1. Trimming cost V 3 bases and J 4 bases; bases outside gene matches: 9. Germline V CDR1 and CDR2: LNHDA, SQIVND (reference sequence). The CDR3 sequence is 17 residues long. The CDR3 bases are TGTGCCAGTAGTATCTGGGGGACAGGGGCGAAAAATCAGCCCCAGCATTTT. This sequence encodes CASSIWGTGAKNQPQHF.

The chain has TRBV29-1 and TRBJ2-1; TRBD1 might be the D (6 bases). Deletions cut 4 bases from V and 8 bases from J, with 15 bases between. CDR1 and CDR2 from the germline V gene are SQVTM and ANQGSEA. This CDR3 comprises 13 residues. The DNA for the CDR3 is TGCAGCGTTGTATTACAGGGTCTATATGAGCAGTTCTTC. Translated: CSVVLQGLYEQFF.

The chain carries TRBV7-9 and TRBJ2-3; TRBD2 matches 9 bases. After removal of 5 bases from V and 2 bases from J, the junction contained 5 bases not matched to a gene. The CDR3 is 15 amino acids. Germline lookup yields CDR1 SEHNR and CDR2 FQNEAQ (reference sequence). CDR3 protein: CASSLSGGITDTQYF. Here the CDR3 DNA reads TGTGCCAGCAGCCTAAGCGGGGGGATCACAGATACGCAGTATTTT.

Points on this clone: Its ends do not fully match the called genes, so a read error is possible. This chain connects TRBV2 to TRBJ2-5; D is possibly TRBD2 (5 bases). The CDR3 has 14 amino acids. Germline V lookup: CDR1 SNHLY, CDR2 FYNNEI. CDR3 sequence: CASSEGRREETQYF. For the CDR3, the DNA is TGTGCCAGCAGCGAAGGGAGAAGGGAGGAGACCCAGTACTTC.

V gene TRBV11-3 combines with J gene TRBJ2-3; 9 nucleotides match TRBD2. Germline values: CDR1 SGHNT, CDR2 YENEEA. The CDR3 spans 14 residues. The ends lost 4 bases at V and 2 bases at J; junction bases unmatched: 1. CDR3 sequence: CASSSSGATDTQYF. Here the CDR3 DNA reads TGTGCCAGCAGCTCTAGCGGGGCCACAGATACGCAGTATTTT. The full variable domain, completed using reference TRBV11-3 and TRBJ2-3, is EAGVVQSPRYKIIEKKQPVAFWCNPISGHNTLYWYLQNLGQGPELLIRYENEEAVDDSQLPKDRFSAERLKGVDSTLKIQPAELGDSAVYLCASSSSGATDTQYFGPGTRLTVL.

This chain connects TRBV7-3 to TRBJ2-3; 14 nucleotides align to TRBD2. J lost 4 bases, V lost 2 bases, and 8 bases had no gene match. Germline V gene sequence: CDR1 SGHTA, CDR2 FQGTGA. There are 18 residues in the CDR3. The CDR3 region is CASSLPTGLAGGSDTQYF. In DNA, the CDR3 is TGTGCCAGCAGCTTACCCACCGGACTAGCGGGGGGATCAGATACGCAGTATTTT.

The sample holds one count of this clone. CDR3 sequence reads: CAIRPSGAPYNEQFF. The DNA of the CDR3 is TGTGCCATCAGGCCGAGCGGTGCTCCCTACAATGAGCAGTTCTTC. J is TRBJ2-1 and V is TRBV10-3, with D tentatively TRBD2 (5 bases). The CDR3 is 15 residues long. Germline CDR1 is ENHRY and CDR2 is SYGVKD. V lost 6 bases to trimming and J lost 2 bases, with 14 bases between them.

This chain connects TRBV30 to TRBJ1-1; 12 bases are a match to TRBD1. The CDR3 consists of 15 residues. Trimming took 7 bases from V and 2 from J; bases not matched to a gene: 8. Per germline, CDR1 GTSNPN and CDR2 SVGIG (reference sequence). The chain's CDR3 is CASSGQGAPNTEAFF. Here the CDR3 DNA reads TGTGCCTCTTCGGGACAGGGGGCACCCAACACTGAAGCTTTCTTT.

This clone was detected only once. The chain is built from TRBV6-5 and TRBJ1-6, with TRBD1 as a possible D gene (5 bases). Germline V gene sequence: CDR1 MNHEY, CDR2 SVGAGI. V was cut by 2 bases and J by 5 bases, with 7 bases left in between. The CDR3 consists of 14 residues. CDR3 amino acids: CASSYGTDNSPLHF. The CDR3 coding sequence is TGTGCCAGCAGTTACGGGACTGATAATTCACCCCTCCACTTT.

This clone was seen more than once but under ten times. This chain connects TRBV4-1 to TRBJ1-4; TRBD1 might be the D (6 bases). CDR3 length: 15 residues. V lost 0 bases and J lost 8, with 13 bases in between. Germline loops: CDR1 MGHRA, CDR2 YSYEKL. CDR3 DNA: TGCGCCAGCAGCCAAGAACAGCCAGACAGGGAAAAACTGTTTTTT. The encoded protein is CASSQEQPDREKLFF.

The chain has TRBV7-6 and TRBJ1-1; 10 bases fit TRBD1. V gave up 7 bases and J gave up 1 base; unmatched junction bases: 6. Germline CDR1 and CDR2: SGHVS and FNYEAQ. This CDR3 contains 15 residues. The CDR3 loop reads CASNPRTGGNTEAFF. The CDR3 coding sequence is TGTGCCAGCAACCCACGGACAGGGGGGAACACTGAAGCTTTCTTT.

This chain uses TRBV28 with TRBJ2-7, with 9 bases identical to TRBD1. The CDR3 has 13 amino acids. Germline V lookup: CDR1 MDHEN, CDR2 SYDVKM. V dropped 10 bases and J dropped 1; count of bases not matched to a gene: 5. CDR3 sequence (DNA): TGTGCCATCCAACAGGGGGCATCCTACGAGCAGTACTTC. This translates into CAIQQGASYEQYF.

The rearrangement joins TRBV6-1 to TRBJ2-7; 7 positions agree with TRBD1. The CDR3 contains 14 residues. The junction had 9 bases not matched to a gene; V was cut back by 7 bases and J by 3 bases. The germline V gene encodes CDR1 MNHNS and CDR2 SASEGT. The CDR3, as DNA: TGTGCCAGCACCCAATCGGGACAGAACTACGAGCAGTACGTC. Protein: CASTQSGQNYEQYV.

The chain couples TRBV4-1 to TRBJ2-3; possible D gene TRBD2, 6 bases. The CDR3 runs 15 residues. The V and J ends lost 1 base and 2 bases respectively, with 10 bases between them. Per the germline V gene, CDR1 is MGHRA and CDR2 is YSYEKL. The CDR3 DNA reads as TGCGCCAGCAGCCAAGCGGGGGTCAACACAGATACGCAGTATTTT. Protein product: CASSQAGVNTDTQYF.

V gene TRBV27 combines with J gene TRBJ2-3; the match to TRBD2 covers 8 bases. The CDR3 has 15 residues. CDR1 is MNHEY and CDR2 is SMNVEV in the germline V gene (reference sequence). Trimming at V came to 5 bases and at J to 0 bases, leaving 4 bases not matched to a gene. CDR3 amino acids: CASSISGTSTDTQYF. CDR3 nucleotide sequence: TGTGCCAGCAGTATTAGCGGGACTAGCACAGATACGCAGTATTTT.

V and J are TRBV6-6 and TRBJ1-1; 8 bases are a match to TRBD1. The CDR3 extends over 15 amino acids. Germline V gives CDR1 MNHNY, CDR2 SVGAGI (reference sequence). With 5 bases clipped from V and 3 bases from J, the junction kept 8 bases outside the gene matches. CDR3 loop: CASSGQGLLDTEAFF. The CDR3 nucleotides are TGTGCCAGCAGTGGACAGGGACTTTTGGACACTGAAGCTTTCTTT.

This chain connects TRBV30 to TRBJ2-1; 7 nucleotides match TRBD2. The CDR3 covers 13 residues. Germline CDR1 is GTSNPN and CDR2 is SVGIG (reference sequence). Unmatched junction bases numbered 4, after V lost 5 bases and J lost 3 bases. The CDR3, as DNA: TGTGCCTGGGCCGGGACTAACTACAATGAGCAGTTCTTC. This encodes CAWAGTNYNEQFF.

The genes are TRBV11-2 and TRBJ2-1, with TRBD2 as a possible D gene (5 bases). V lost 4 bases and J 9 bases, leaving 10 bases between the germline ends. Germline assignment: CDR1 SGHAT and CDR2 FQNNGV. The CDR3 totals 12 residues. The CDR3 DNA follows: TGTGCCAGCAGCTGGACTGATCTTGAGCAGTTCTTC. Translated: CASSWTDLEQFF.

This clone has just one count. The gene calls are TRBV7-9 and TRBJ2-5; D not certain. CDR1 is SEHNR and CDR2 is FQNEAQ in the germline V gene (reference sequence). V gave up 0 bases and J gave up 2 bases, with 10 bases separating them. This CDR3 region has 15 residues. CDR3 sequence reads: CASSLAPGFQETQYF. The CDR3 DNA reads TGTGCCAGCAGCTTAGCGCCAGGATTTCAAGAGACCCAGTACTTC.

This clone was observed once. In DNA, the CDR3 is TGTGCCAGCAGCCTAGGAGGTTTTGGAAACACCATATATTTT. Residues: CASSLGGFGNTIYF. This chain connects TRBV7-8 to TRBJ1-3; D is unclear. V was clipped by 5 bases and J by 3 bases, with 11 bases between them. CDR1 and CDR2 (germline): SGHVS, FQNEAQ. The CDR3 extends over 14 amino acids. Combining the CDR3 with reference TRBV7-8 and TRBJ1-3 gives the whole variable domain GAGVSQSPRYKVAKRGQDVALRCDPISGHVSLFWYQQALGQGPEFLTYFQNEAQLDKSGLPSDRFFAERPEGSVSTLKIQRTQQEDSAVYLCASSLGGFGNTIYFGEGSWLTVV.

The chain carries TRBV28 and TRBJ2-1; D is possibly TRBD1 (6 bases). CDR3 length: 15 residues. The germline V and J ends were trimmed by 1 base and 5 bases, with 12 bases remaining between them. Looked up from germline, CDR1 is MDHEN and CDR2 is SYDVKM. The CDR3 bases are TGTGCCAGCAGTTTATCACAGGGTCTGCACAATGAGCAGTTCTTC. It yields the protein CASSLSQGLHNEQFF.